Following are 32 T cell receptor beta chains from one sample sequenced in a study of T cells after yellow fever vaccination (dated 2019 in TCRdb). The treatment or condition label corresponds to: live attenuated yellow fever vaccine strain. The library was made by 5' RACE. Sequencer: Illumina HiSeq 2500. The public reads were quality trimmed at Q25 with fastp and then assembled into clones with MiXCR by TCRdb, keeping productive beta chains. Merged by CDR3 protein, the rows form single entries marked with the most common genes and DNA. This sample is represented by hundreds of thousands of distinct CDR3 sequences; roughly 12% of them were singletons. Roughly 18% of the sample comes from the top ten. This specimen was PBMCs, taken on the day of the first yellow fever vaccination. The receptor source for this set is a man younger than 35 who received the YFV17D yellow fever vaccine.

The chain links TRBV4-1 to TRBJ2-2; D is unresolved. The length of the CDR3 is 15 residues. Trimming took off 1 base at V and 2 bases at J, with 8 bases between the two ends. CDR1 MGHRA and CDR2 YSYEKL come from the germline V gene. The CDR3 DNA reads as TGCGCCAGCAGCCAAGCACTGGGAAACACCGGGGAGCTGTTTTTT. Amino acids: CASSQALGNTGELFF.

With respect to this clonotype: Its ends do not fully match the called genes, so a read error is possible. The chain recombines TRBV10-2 with TRBJ2-6, with 8 positions matching TRBD1. In germline, CDR1 is WSHSY, CDR2 SAAADI. CDR3 length equals 19 residues. CDR3 in DNA: TGCGCCAGCAGTGAGGGGGACAGGTGGATCTCCTCTGGGGCCTACGTCCTGACTTTC. Protein sequence: CASSEGDRWISSGAYVLTF.

Ten or more counts support this clonotype. The chain joins TRBV29-1 to TRBJ2-3, with 11 bases that match TRBD2. The CDR3 is 16 amino acids. CDR1 and CDR2 from the germline V gene are SQVTM and ANQGSEA. Trimming removed 6 bases from V and 2 bases from J; junction bases left unmatched: 10. The DNA of the CDR3 is TGCAGCGTCCAAGGGCTAGCGGGGGGCTCCACAGATACGCAGTATTTT. It encodes CSVQGLAGGSTDTQYF.

This clonotype appeared many times. The rearrangement links TRBV4-1 to TRBJ2-1; D uncertain. CDR1 and CDR2 from the germline V gene are MGHRA and YSYEKL. The CDR3 length is 14 residues. Trimming removed 3 bases at V and 5 bases at J, with 11 bases between. The CDR3: CASSQERTNNEQFF. The CDR3 DNA is TGCGCCAGCAGCCAGGAACGGACCAACAATGAGCAGTTCTTC.

A few counts support this clonotype. The gene calls are TRBV24-1 and TRBJ1-2; 8 nucleotides align to TRBD1. Germline loops: CDR1 KGHDR, CDR2 SFDVKD. The V and J ends lost 7 bases and 5 bases, in that order; junction bases with no gene match: 8. The CDR3 spans 14 residues. In nucleotides, the CDR3 is TGTGCCACCAGCGACAGGGGCGCCTCTTATGGCTACACCTTC. This sequence encodes CATSDRGASYGYTF.

In its sample, this clonotype was seen a few times. The rearrangement uses TRBV25-1 and TRBJ2-5, with D uncertain. V lost 3 bases and J lost 5, with 10 bases in between. CDR3 size: 13 residues. Germline loops: CDR1 MGHDK, CDR2 SYGVNS. CDR3 DNA sequence: TGTGCCAGCAGTGATTTCCGGGTGGAGACCCAGTACTTC. Its translation is CASSDFRVETQYF.

This clonotype occurred many times. The chain couples TRBV7-2 to TRBJ2-7; 7 positions agree with TRBD1. Germline V lookup: CDR1 SGHTA, CDR2 FQGNSA. The CDR3 sequence is 14 residues long. Trimming took 5 bases from V and 6 from J; bases not matched to a gene: 10. The CDR3, as DNA: TGTGCCAGCAGCCTTAGTAGGGGGCAGGGCGAGCAGTACGTC. Its protein is CASSLSRGQGEQYV.

Only a few counts were recorded for this clonotype. The gene calls are TRBV5-1 and TRBJ2-2; 7 bases line up with TRBD2. Trimming at V came to 3 bases and at J to 5 bases, leaving 10 bases not matched to a gene. In germline, CDR1 is SGHRS, CDR2 YFSETQ. CDR3 length: 16 residues. The CDR3: CASSWDPSGQTGELFF. DNA of the CDR3: TGCGCCAGCAGCTGGGACCCTAGCGGACAAACCGGGGAGCTGTTTTTT.

This clonotype was detected only a few times. The chain uses TRBV6-5 and TRBJ2-7; 12 nucleotides align to TRBD2. CDR1 and CDR2 (germline): MNHEY, SVGAGI. This CDR3 is built from 16 residues. The V gene end was trimmed by 6 bases and the J gene end by 7 bases; junction bases not matched to a gene: 13. The CDR3, as DNA: TGTGCCAGCAGGGTCGTGCTAGCGGGGGGGCCAGAAGAGCAGTACTTC. This sequence encodes CASRVVLAGGPEEQYF.

This clonotype was observed a few times. The rearrangement links TRBV12-3 or TRBV12-4 to TRBJ2-5, with D perhaps being TRBD1 or TRBD2 (5 bases each). This CDR3 is built from 13 residues. V was clipped by 6 bases and J by 5 bases, with 13 bases between them. DNA for the CDR3: TGTGCCAGCAGCCGGGGCGGGTCGGAGACCCAGTACTTC. As protein: CASSRGGSETQYF.

This chain joins TRBV4-1 and TRBJ1-1; 8 positions match TRBD1. The CDR3 runs 20 residues. J lost 0 bases, V lost 9 bases, and 24 bases had no gene match. Germline values: CDR1 MGHRA, CDR2 YSYEKL. In DNA form, the CDR3 reads TGCGCCAGGCTCCTCGGAGACAGGGGAGAAAAATTTCCGTTGAACACTGAAGCTTTCTTT. This encodes CARLLGDRGEKFPLNTEAFF.

This clonotype was picked up a small number of times. The chain combines TRBV24-1 with TRBJ1-5, with D maybe TRBD1 (6 bases). The CDR3 length is 17 residues. From germline, CDR1 is KGHDR and CDR2 SFDVKD. V was shortened by 9 bases and J by 4 bases, with 24 bases between the two germline ends. CDR3 protein: CATETVRPRGINQPQHF. Here the CDR3 DNA reads TGTGCCACCGAAACAGTCCGACCAAGGGGGATAAATCAGCCCCAGCATTTT.

Details on this clonotype: At one boundary the junction diverges from the germline segment, which might be a read error. V is TRBV27 and J is TRBJ2-1; D may be TRBD1 or TRBD2 (5 bases each). Germline CDR1 is MNHEY and CDR2 is SMNVEV (reference sequence). This CDR3 is built from 14 residues. The CDR3 is CATARGGTYNDQFF. CDR3 coding DNA: TGTGCCACCGCAAGGGGTGGGACCTACAATGATCAGTTCTTC.

This clonotype turned up a few times. This chain links TRBV6-5 with TRBJ2-5; D possibly corresponds to TRBD2 (6 bases). Germline CDR1 reads MNHEY; CDR2 reads SVGAGI. Trimming left V 2 bases short and J 5 bases short, with 9 bases between. This CDR3 has 13 amino acids. CDR3 DNA: TGTGCCAGCAGTTACGGCAGCGGGGAGACCCAGTACTTC. Its protein product is CASSYGSGETQYF.

V is TRBV6-1 and J is TRBJ1-1, with D hard to call. V gave up 6 bases and J gave up 0 bases, with 17 bases separating them. Germline V gives CDR1 MNHNS, CDR2 SASEGT. This CDR3 comprises 16 residues. CDR3: CASRGFTATMNTEAFF. CDR3 DNA sequence: TGTGCCAGCAGGGGGTTTACGGCTACTATGAACACTGAAGCTTTCTTT.

This clonotype was recorded a few times. The V and J genes are TRBV12-3 or TRBV12-4 and TRBJ2-5, with 9 bases that match TRBD2. The J segment lost 9 bases and the V segment lost 0 bases, leaving 17 bases of the junction unmatched. The CDR3 runs to 18 residues. CDR3 sequence reads: CASSLAASGEIPPGSQYF. Here the CDR3 DNA reads TGTGCCAGCAGTTTAGCGGCTAGCGGGGAAATACCCCCCGGGTCCCAGTACTTC.

The genes are TRBV5-1 and TRBJ2-2; no clear D gene. This CDR3 spans 15 amino acids. The germline gives CDR1 SGHRS, CDR2 YFSETQ. V shed 3 bases and J shed 2 bases, with 11 bases lying between them. The CDR3 loop reads CASSSLPDNTGELFF. In DNA form, the CDR3 reads TGCGCCAGCAGCTCCCTCCCGGATAACACCGGGGAGCTGTTTTTT.

This clonotype was counted ten times or more. J is TRBJ1-2 and V is TRBV5-1, with 9 bases fitting TRBD1. The trim removed 1 base at V and 6 bases at J, leaving 1 base unmatched. Germline CDR1 reads SGHRS; CDR2 reads YFSETQ. The CDR3 loop spans 13 amino acids. The DNA of the CDR3 is TGCGCCAGCAGCTTGCGACAGGGGGATGGCTACACCTTC. It specifies CASSLRQGDGYTF.

This clonotype was counted ten times or more. The V gene is TRBV5-1, the J gene TRBJ2-5; TRBD2 agrees at 11 bases. CDR3 size: 15 residues. V trimming: 4 bases; J trimming: 1 base; junction bases outside the gene matches: 3. From germline, CDR1 is SGHRS and CDR2 YFSETQ. CDR3: CASSRLAGLQETQYF. CDR3 bases: TGCGCCAGCAGCCGACTAGCGGGGCTCCAAGAGACCCAGTACTTC.

This clonotype was counted at least ten times. The V and J genes are TRBV10-3 and TRBJ1-1, with 8 bases fitting TRBD1. The CDR3 loop spans 14 amino acids. Germline CDR1 is ENHRY and CDR2 is SYGVKD. V was clipped by 3 bases and J by 10 bases; unmatched bases: 10. The chain's CDR3 is CAISDRTGTLTAFF. The CDR3 DNA reads as TGTGCCATCAGTGATAGGACAGGGACACTGACAGCTTTCTTT.

This clonotype was observed a handful of times. This chain links TRBV7-2 with TRBJ1-5; 12 nucleotides agree with TRBD1. Per the germline V gene, CDR1 is SGHTA and CDR2 is FQGNSA. V was pared by 6 bases and J by 6 bases, with 3 bases of the junction left unmatched. CDR3 length: 14 amino acids. The CDR3 DNA follows: TGTGCCAGCAGGAAGGGACAGGGGGCTCAGCCCCAGCATTTT. It codes for CASRKGQGAQPQHF.

In its sample, this clonotype was seen many times. CDR3 in amino acids: CANQLAESTDTQYF. The CDR3 DNA follows: TGTGCCAACCAACTAGCGGAAAGCACAGATACGCAGTATTTT. This chain connects TRBV2 to TRBJ2-3, with 8 bases identical to TRBD2. J was trimmed by 0 bases and V by 10 bases; bases with no gene match: 6. CDR1 and CDR2 (germline): SNHLY, FYNNEI. The CDR3 consists of 14 residues.

This sequence joins TRBV27 and TRBJ2-7; D remains ambiguous. The CDR3 length is 14 residues. The V end lost 2 bases, the J end lost 5 bases, and 13 bases lay between the germline ends. Per germline, CDR1 MNHEY and CDR2 SMNVEV (reference sequence). CDR3: CASSLSPINHEQYF. The CDR3 coding sequence is TGTGCCAGCAGTTTAAGCCCGATTAACCACGAGCAGTACTTC.

This clonotype was seen more than once but under ten times. The J gene is TRBJ1-1, the V gene TRBV11-2; no firm D call. The CDR3 runs 13 residues. Trimming removed 1 base at V and 4 bases at J, with 7 bases between. Germline V CDR1 and CDR2: SGHAT, FQNNGV. The CDR3 DNA reads TGTGCCAGCAGCTTAGGTGGTGCCACTGAAGCTTTCTTT. Amino acids: CASSLGGATEAFF. The full variable domain, its missing parts supplied by reference TRBV11-2 and TRBJ1-1, is EAGVAQSPRYKIIEKRQSVAFWCNPISGHATLYWYQQILGQGPKLLIQFQNNGVVDDSQLPKDRFSAERLKGVDSTLKIQPAKLEDSAVYLCASSLGGATEAFFGQGTRLTVV.

This clonotype was observed a handful of times. This sequence joins TRBV20-1 and TRBJ2-6; D is unresolved. V was cut by 2 bases and J by 2 bases, with 7 bases left in between. Germline assignment: CDR1 DFQATT and CDR2 SNEGSKA (reference sequence). CDR3 size: 14 residues. The CDR3 DNA sequence: TGCAGTGCTAGATGGGGAACTGGGGCCAACGTCCTGACTTTC. The encoded protein is CSARWGTGANVLTF.

The rearrangement uses TRBV13 and TRBJ1-2; D possibly corresponds to TRBD1 (5 bases). CDR3 length: 14 residues. The ends were cut back, 5 bases at V and 4 bases at J, with 14 bases in the middle. Germline CDR1 PRHDT, CDR2 FYEKMQ (reference sequence). DNA for the CDR3: TGTGCCAGCAGCAGATTGGGACCGATCTATGGCTACACCTTC. As protein: CASSRLGPIYGYTF.

This chain's CDR3 is CASTVIGTDTQYF. CDR3 nucleotide sequence: TGTGCCAGCACGGTTATCGGAACAGATACGCAGTATTTT. The gene calls are TRBV6-1 and TRBJ2-3; D call uncertain. The length of the CDR3 is 13 residues. The V end was cut by 7 bases, the J end by 3 bases, with 11 bases between. CDR1 and CDR2 from the germline V gene are MNHNS and SASEGT.

The rearrangement joins TRBV6-2 or TRBV6-3 to TRBJ2-5; the D gene is possibly TRBD1 (6 bases). With 10 bases removed from V and 2 bases from J, the gap between germline ends came to 17 bases. Germline V CDR1 and CDR2: MNHEY, SVGEGT. This CDR3 spans 14 amino acids. The chain's CDR3 is CAIATLRGQETQYF. CDR3 sequence (DNA): TGTGCCATCGCCACCCTCAGGGGTCAAGAGACCCAGTACTTC.

V usage is TRBV20-1 and J usage is TRBJ2-7; TRBD1 aligns across 9 bases. The CDR3 is 13 amino acids. Germline V gives CDR1 DFQATT, CDR2 SNEGSKA (reference sequence). V lost 5 bases and J lost 0; bases outside the gene matches: 2. The CDR3 region is CSAGTGTSYEQYV. The DNA of the CDR3 is TGCAGTGCTGGGACAGGGACCTCCTACGAGCAGTACGTC.

The chain joins TRBV18 to TRBJ1-1; 7 bases align to TRBD1. This CDR3 is built from 16 residues. Germline values: CDR1 KGHSH, CDR2 LQKENI. J lost 0 bases, V lost 3 bases, and 7 bases had no gene match. This CDR3 reads CASSPGQNIMNTEAFF. As DNA, the CDR3 is TGTGCCAGCTCACCGGGACAGAATATAATGAACACTGAAGCTTTCTTT.

This chain joins TRBV6-1 and TRBJ1-6, with D perhaps matching TRBD1 (5 bases). V was pared by 6 bases and J by 3 bases, with 9 bases between. The CDR3 length is 14 residues. Germline V lookup: CDR1 MNHNS, CDR2 SASEGT. CDR3 loop: CASSDSDYNSPLHF. In DNA form, the CDR3 reads TGTGCCAGCAGCGACAGCGACTATAATTCACCCCTCCACTTT.

This clonotype was observed many times. The chain couples TRBV5-1 to TRBJ1-1; TRBD1 is a possible D gene (5 bases). Germline assignment: CDR1 SGHRS and CDR2 YFSETQ. The CDR3 is 14 amino acids. Trimming left V 3 bases short and J 2 bases short, with 11 bases between. CDR3 residues: CASSSGPINTEAFF. Written as DNA, the CDR3 is TGCGCCAGCAGCTCGGGACCGATAAACACTGAAGCTTTCTTT.